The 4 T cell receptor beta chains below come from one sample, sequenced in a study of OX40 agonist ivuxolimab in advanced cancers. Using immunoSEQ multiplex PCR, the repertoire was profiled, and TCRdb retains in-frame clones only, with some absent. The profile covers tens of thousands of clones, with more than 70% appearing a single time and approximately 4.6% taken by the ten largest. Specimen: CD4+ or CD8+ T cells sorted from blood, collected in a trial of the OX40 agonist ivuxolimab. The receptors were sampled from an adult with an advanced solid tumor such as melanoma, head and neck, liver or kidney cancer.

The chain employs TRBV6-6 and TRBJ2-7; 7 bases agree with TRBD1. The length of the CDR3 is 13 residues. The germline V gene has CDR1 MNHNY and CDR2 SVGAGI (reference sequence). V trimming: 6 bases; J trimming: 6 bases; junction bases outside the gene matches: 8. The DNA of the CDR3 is TGTGCCAGCAGCCCGCGACAGGGCGGCGAGCAGTACTTC. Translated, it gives CASSPRQGGEQYF.

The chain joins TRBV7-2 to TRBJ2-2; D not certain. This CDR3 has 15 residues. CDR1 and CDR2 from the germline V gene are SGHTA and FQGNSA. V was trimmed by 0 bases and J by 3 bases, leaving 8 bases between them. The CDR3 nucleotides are TGTGCCAGCAGCTTAGCGTGGACCCACACCGGGGAGCTGTTTTTT. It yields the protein CASSLAWTHTGELFF.

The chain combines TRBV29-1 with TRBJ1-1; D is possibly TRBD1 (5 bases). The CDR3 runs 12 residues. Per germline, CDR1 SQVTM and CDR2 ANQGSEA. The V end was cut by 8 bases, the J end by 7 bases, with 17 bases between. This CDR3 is CSILRDGDEAFF. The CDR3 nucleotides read TGCAGCATCCTCAGGGACGGTGATGAAGCTTTCTTT.

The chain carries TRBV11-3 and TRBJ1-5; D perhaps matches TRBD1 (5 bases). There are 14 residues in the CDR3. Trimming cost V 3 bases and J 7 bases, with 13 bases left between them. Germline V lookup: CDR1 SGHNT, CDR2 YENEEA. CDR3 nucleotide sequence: TGTGCCAGCAGCTTGGGAGGGGAGGACCAGCCCCAGCATTTT. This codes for CASSLGGEDQPQHF. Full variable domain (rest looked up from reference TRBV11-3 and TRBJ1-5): EAGVVQSPRYKIIEKKQPVAFWCNPISGHNTLYWYLQNLGQGPELLIRYENEEAVDDSQLPKDRFSAERLKGVDSTLKIQPAELGDSAVYLCASSLGGEDQPQHFGDGTRLSIL.